This note documents a single T cell receptor beta chain sequence. What it binds is not known. This CDR3 spans 15 amino acids. The ends lost 0 bases at V and 7 bases at J; junction bases unmatched: 6. Germline loops: CDR1 SGDLS, CDR2 YYNGEE. These data originate in a study of CD8 T cells in ankylosing spondylitis. Study observations and caveats: Certain motif variants had earlier appeared in reactive arthritis synovial fluid and blood. A TCR beta motif made of about 8 highly homologous variants seemed typical of ankylosing spondylitis blood.

In making TCR beta libraries, quantitative 5'-RACE with molecular barcodes was used. TCRdb fed the 5' RACE reads into MiXCR, producing one record per CDR3 protein. This sample has roughly 400,000 distinct CDR3 sequences, with around 20% found just once. The chain is built from TRBV9 and TRBJ2-1, with 8 nucleotides matching TRBD2. The receptor was isolated from a male donor with ankylosing spondylitis. The source material was blood, either unsorted or a sorted T cell fraction (not recorded which). The CDR3 protein is CASSVEGTSRNEQFF. The CDR3 DNA follows: TGTGCCAGCAGCGTAGAGGGGACTAGTAGGAATGAGCAGTTCTTC. Looking up the rest from reference TRBV9 and TRBJ2-1 gives the full variable domain: DSGVTQTPKHLITATGQRVTLRCSPRSGDLSVYWYQQSLDQGLQFLIQYYNGEERAKGNILERFSAQQFPDLHSELNLSSLELGDSALYFCASSVEGTSRNEQFFGPGTRLTVL.